Listed below are T cell receptor beta chains from one sample, sequenced in a study of cytomegalovirus exposure and HLA in healthy donors. The data were produced by immunoSEQ multiplex PCR, yet TCRdb's version contains in-frame clones alone and is incomplete. Here the sample spans 95,000 to 150,000 clones, around three quarters being singletons. The specimen sequenced was PBMCs. These receptors came from a woman in her thirties or forties in good health and CMV-seropositive. Both conserved end residues are part of each CDR3. A D gene is named only where the DNA matches it firmly. Only part of the rows carry a size: once, few, many, or a class if the clone is expanded.

>TRBJ2-3|TRBD2|TRBV9|.|16
CASSVSGSLPADTQYF
TGTGCCAGCAGCGTAAGCGGGAGTCTTCCGGCAGATACGCAGTATTTT
>TRBJ1-2|TRBD1|TRBV5-6|once|14
CASSQDRGNYGYTF
TGTGCCAGCAGCCAGGACAGGGGAAACTATGGCTACACCTTC
>TRBJ2-2|.|TRBV4-2|.|17
CASRTTIIAGRAGELFF
TGTGCCAGCAGGACCACCATTATCGCGGGAAGGGCCGGGGAGCTGTTTTTT
>TRBJ1-1|.|TRBV2|.|15
CASSRARGMNTEAFF
TGTGCCAGCAGCCGAGCACGGGGAATGAACACTGAAGCTTTCTTT
>TRBJ2-2|TRBD2|TRBV30|.|20
CAWRPSGPASGHSGAGELFF
TGTGCCTGGAGACCCTCCGGGCCGGCTAGCGGACATAGCGGCGCCGGGGAGCTGTTTTTT
>TRBJ2-7|.|TRBV6-1|.|11
CASSELYEQYF
TGTGCCAGCAGTGAACTCTACGAGCAGTACTTC
>TRBJ2-3|.|TRBV28|.|15
CASSLAGMRPDTQYF
TGTGCCAGCAGCCTGGCGGGGATGAGGCCAGATACGCAGTATTTT
>TRBJ2-3|.|TRBV5-5|.|14
CASSLEGGPDTQYF
TGTGCCAGCAGCTTGGAAGGAGGGCCAGATACGCAGTATTTT
>TRBJ1-2|.|TRBV7-2|.|15
CASSLERGGNYGYTF
TGTGCCAGCAGCTTAGAGAGAGGGGGAAACTATGGCTACACCTTC
>TRBJ1-1|.|TRBV6-1|.|13
CASKMTEGTEAFF
TGTGCCAGCAAAATGACAGAAGGGACTGAAGCTTTCTTT
>TRBJ2-1|TRBD2|TRBV5-4|.|15
CASRGGTSAYNEQFF
TGTGCCAGCAGGGGCGGGACTAGCGCATACAATGAGCAGTTCTTC
>TRBJ2-5|TRBD2|TRBV9|.|14
CASSESGVQETQYF
TGTGCCAGCAGCGAAAGCGGGGTCCAAGAGACCCAGTACTTC
>TRBJ2-2|TRBD1|TRBV6-5|once|15
CASSRQGASTGELFF
TGTGCCAGCAGTCGACAGGGGGCGAGCACCGGGGAGCTGTTTTTT
>TRBJ1-2|.|TRBV7-2|.|17
CASSVRGGLEPNYGYTF
TGTGCCAGCAGCGTACGCGGGGGCCTAGAACCTAACTATGGCTACACCTTC
>TRBJ2-7|.|TRBV7-9|.|17
CASSPHWRDGFFYEQYF
TGTGCCAGCAGCCCCCACTGGCGGGATGGCTTCTTCTACGAGCAGTACTTC
>TRBJ2-7|.|TRBV5-5|.|16
CASSLVGGSGAYEQYF
TGTGCCAGCAGCTTGGTCGGGGGGTCAGGGGCCTACGAGCAGTACTTC
>TRBJ2-7|.|TRBV9|.|14
CASSARFETYEQYF
TGTGCCAGCAGCGCCCGGTTTGAGACCTACGAGCAGTACTTC
>TRBJ2-3|TRBD2|TRBV10-1|.|17
CASSESTGTGGTDTQYF
TGCGCCAGCAGTGAGTCCACGGGGACGGGAGGGACAGATACGCAGTATTTT
>TRBJ1-1|.|TRBV7-2|.|16
CASSSPGGTTNTEAFF
TGTGCCAGCAGCTCGCCGGGGGGGACGACGAACACTGAAGCTTTCTTT
>TRBJ2-3|TRBD2|TRBV7-3|once|12
CASSYTGGAQYF
TGTGCCAGCAGCTACACGGGGGGGGCGCAGTATTTT
>TRBJ1-2|TRBD1|TRBV6-5|.|13
CASSGTGLDGYTF
TGTGCCAGCAGCGGGACAGGGCTCGATGGCTACACCTTC
>TRBJ2-7|.|TRBV18|.|14
CASSPHSQGYEQYF
TGTGCCAGCTCACCCCACAGCCAGGGCTACGAGCAGTACTTC
>TRBJ1-5|TRBD1|TRBV5-6|.|15
CASSLFTGGGQPQHF
TGTGCCAGCAGCTTGTTCACAGGGGGTGGTCAGCCCCAGCATTTT
>TRBJ1-4|TRBD1|TRBV5-1|.|14
CASSSGQGVEKLFF
TGCGCCAGCAGCTCCGGACAGGGTGTTGAAAAACTGTTTTTT
>TRBJ2-7|TRBD1|TRBV5-6|.|14
CASSPGQGVFGQYF
TGTGCCAGCAGCCCCGGACAGGGGGTCTTTGGGCAGTACTTC
>TRBJ1-2|TRBD1|TRBV29-1|.|13
CSVVDRAVYGYTF
TGCAGCGTTGTTGACAGGGCGGTCTATGGCTACACCTTC
>TRBJ1-2|TRBD1|TRBV6-5|.|15
CASSYVGGSNYGYTF
TGTGCCAGCAGTTACGTAGGGGGCTCTAACTATGGCTACACCTTC
>TRBJ1-6|.|TRBV27|.|17
CASTPWGGRGSNSPLHF
TGTGCCAGCACCCCTTGGGGGGGGCGCGGGAGTAATTCACCCCTCCACTTT
>TRBJ2-5|TRBD2|TRBV6-5|.|15
CASIPRGRGVETQYF
TGTGCCAGCATCCCACGTGGGCGGGGGGTAGAGACCCAGTACTTC
>TRBJ1-2|TRBD1|TRBV5-6|.|15
CASSRAQGAYYGYTF
TGTGCCAGCAGCCGTGCCCAGGGGGCGTACTATGGCTACACCTTC
>TRBJ1-2|.|TRBV2|.|16
CASSEARGGWLYGYTF
TGTGCCAGCAGTGAAGCGCGCGGGGGGTGGCTCTATGGCTACACCTTC
>TRBJ2-1|TRBD1|TRBV15|.|16
CATSRASDRGRNEQFF
TGTGCCACCAGCAGAGCCTCAGACAGGGGGAGGAATGAGCAGTTCTTC
>TRBJ2-3|.|TRBV7-8|.|16
CASSLAAGYQGNTQYF
TGTGCCAGCAGCTTAGCGGCAGGGTATCAGGGGAATACGCAGTATTTT
>TRBJ2-5|TRBD1|TRBV4-3|.|16
CASSQGQSIYQETQYF
TGCGCCAGCAGCCAGGGACAGTCGATATACCAAGAGACCCAGTACTTC
>TRBJ1-6|TRBD1|TRBV27|.|12
CASGQGDSPLHF
TGTGCCAGCGGACAGGGTGATTCACCCCTCCACTTT
>TRBJ1-2|TRBD1|TRBV5-4|.|14
CASSPDRGGGGYTF
TGTGCCAGCAGTCCGGACAGGGGAGGCGGGGGCTACACCTTC
>TRBJ1-1|.|TRBV15|once|15
CATSRDAGVNTEAFF
TGTGCCACCAGCAGAGATGCCGGGGTGAACACTGAAGCTTTCTTT
>TRBJ2-5|TRBD2|TRBV19|.|16
CASSPRSGGAQETQYF
TGTGCCAGTAGTCCCCGTAGCGGGGGGGCCCAAGAGACCCAGTACTTC
>TRBJ2-5|.|TRBV5-1|.|15
CASSPTPSFQETQYF
TGCGCCAGCAGCCCAACCCCTAGCTTTCAAGAGACCCAGTACTTC
>TRBJ2-3|TRBD1|TRBV27|.|15
CASSFRRQGTDTQYF
TGTGCCAGCAGTTTCAGGAGACAGGGAACAGATACGCAGTATTTT
>TRBJ1-5|TRBD1|TRBV19|.|15
CASRIQGTGNQPQHF
TGTGCCAGTAGGATACAGGGGACGGGCAATCAGCCCCAGCATTTT
>TRBJ2-7|.|TRBV7-3|.|13
CASSSGGYGEQYF
TGTGCCAGCAGCTCGGGCGGGTATGGCGAGCAGTACTTC
>TRBJ1-1|TRBD1|TRBV5-1|.|15
CASSWDGQGNTEAFF
TGCGCCAGCAGCTGGGACGGACAGGGGAACACTGAAGCTTTCTTT
>TRBJ2-5|.|TRBV9|.|15
CASSAPPGTQETQYF
TGTGCCAGCAGCGCCCCCCCCGGGACACAAGAGACCCAGTACTTC
>TRBJ2-5|TRBD1|TRBV7-7|.|13
CASSKGQQETQYF
TGTGCTAGCAGCAAGGGACAGCAAGAGACCCAGTACTTC
>TRBJ1-4|TRBD1|TRBV7-9|.|15
CASSFEGQRNEKLFF
TGTGCCAGCAGCTTCGAGGGACAGAGAAATGAAAAACTGTTTTTT